Sequencing of this T cell receptor beta chain was carried out in a study of blood T cells in healthy people across ages. Points from the study as a whole: There was a strong correlation between TCR beta diversity and naive T cell percentage. Unsorted PBMCs prevented conclusive naive versus antigen-experienced comparison.

This clonotype was observed at least ten times. What it binds is not known. From germline, CDR1 is SGDLS and CDR2 YYNGEE. CDR3 length equals 14 residues. The V and J ends lost 5 bases and 5 bases respectively, with 17 bases between them. Through a sample-barcoded 5' primer and a J-beta primer mix, a second PCR was run for 7 to 11 cycles. CDR3-containing paired-end reads numbered at least 2.5 million in each sample. Each CDR3 protein gets one entry after TCRdb re-called the 5' RACE reads with MiXCR. Of under 2 million distinct CDR3 sequences in the sample, roughly 32% were seen once. The chain combines TRBV9 with TRBJ2-7; a weak D match, TRBD2 (6 bases). The receptor was derived from a woman aged 25 to 45 in good health. Sequences were obtained from blood. DNA for the CDR3: TGTGCCAGCAGTGAGGAGGAGGGTATCGACGAGCAGTACTTC. Encoded protein: CASSEEEGIDEQYF. Complete variable domain (other parts from reference TRBV9 and TRBJ2-7): DSGVTQTPKHLITATGQRVTLRCSPRSGDLSVYWYQQSLDQGLQFLIQYYNGEERAKGNILERFSAQQFPDLHSELNLSSLELGDSALYFCASSEEEGIDEQYFGPGTRLTVT.